Here is one T cell receptor beta chain with its context. Germline loops: CDR1 SGHVS, CDR2 FNYEAQ. With 3 bases removed from V and 0 bases from J, the gap between germline ends came to 14 bases. There are 16 residues in the CDR3. The repertoire was sequenced with immunoSEQ multiplex PCR; TCRdb's copy has only in-frame clones and lacks some. The repertoire holds 390,000 or so clones, with 75% to 90% as singletons. This sample was taken from a study of blood T cell repertoires in COVID-19. The sequence derives from a woman aged 45-65 years who had recovered from COVID-19. The chain employs TRBV7-6 and TRBJ1-1; no clear D gene. Specimen: PBMCs or T cells enriched from blood (not recorded which). CDR3 DNA sequence: TGTGCCAGCAGCTTTAAACCAATCGACATGAACACTGAAGCTTTCTTT. Translated: CASSFKPIDMNTEAFF.